The 17 T cell receptor beta chains below come from one sample, sequenced in a study of cytotoxic CD8 clonotypes in ibrutinib-treated CLL (dated by TCRdb to the early 2020s). Libraries were constructed by the immunoSEQ multiplex PCR assay. Entries here come from immuneACCESS through TCRdb and include only in-frame sequences with V and J called. Some clones fail to appear in such tables; in the studies checked, an unresolved V gene covers under half of the shortfall, and the cause of the remainder is unknown. This sample lists over 140,000 clones; over 75% were detected once. 7.5% to 8% of the sample is taken by the ten largest. Material: PBMCs, obtained after 36 months of ibrutinib treatment. Receptor source: a human donor with chronic lymphocytic leukemia.

CDR3 protein: CASSFDRGLNEKLFF. CDR3 DNA: TGCGCCAGCAGCTTCGACAGGGGATTGAATGAAAAACTGTTTTTT. The chain uses TRBV5-1 and TRBJ1-4; TRBD1 matches at 8 bases. Per the germline V gene, CDR1 is SGHRS and CDR2 is YFSETQ. There are 15 residues in the CDR3. Germline trimming cut 2 bases from V and 5 bases from J; bases unmatched to any gene: 5. Using reference TRBV5-1 and TRBJ1-4 for the parts outside the CDR3, the full variable domain is KAGVTQTPRYLIKTRGQQVTLSCSPISGHRSVSWYQQTPGQGLQFLFEYFSETQRNKGNFPGRFSGRQFSNSRSEMNVSTLELGDSALYLCASSFDRGLNEKLFFGSGTQLSVL.

The chain has TRBV2 and TRBJ2-1, with 14 positions matching TRBD2. This CDR3 has 17 residues. V was pared by 6 bases and J by 2 bases, with 6 bases of the junction left unmatched. Germline V gene data show CDR1 as SNHLY and CDR2 as FYNNEI. The CDR3 DNA reads TGTGCCAGCAGACCCGGACTAGCGGGGGGCACCTACAATGAGCAGTTCTTC. Encoded protein: CASRPGLAGGTYNEQFF.

The chain links TRBV7-8 to TRBJ2-1; no firm D call. Germline CDR1 and CDR2: SGHVS and FQNEAQ. The ends were cut back, 5 bases at V and 11 bases at J, with 13 bases in the middle. This CDR3 has 12 residues. DNA for the CDR3: TGTGCCAGCAGCCCCCATTTAGGCAAGCAGTTCTTC. It codes for CASSPHLGKQFF.

In this sample, this clone turned up a few times. V and J are TRBV4-1 and TRBJ2-7; TRBD1 might be the D (6 bases). This CDR3 spans 13 amino acids. Germline V gives CDR1 MGHRA, CDR2 YSYEKL. Trimming pared 2 bases from V and 4 bases from J, leaving 9 bases between. The CDR3 loop is CASSQSGEYEQYF. DNA of the CDR3: TGCGCCAGCAGCCAATCAGGGGAGTACGAGCAGTACTTC.

The chain links TRBV27 to TRBJ2-1, with TRBD2 identical over 7 bases. The germline gives CDR1 MNHEY, CDR2 SMNVEV (reference sequence). Trimming took 2 bases from V and 10 from J; bases not matched to a gene: 11. CDR3 length: 15 residues. In DNA form, the CDR3 reads TGTGCCAGCAGTTTAGGGACTAAAAGGCCCCGGGAGCAGTTCTTC. It is translated as CASSLGTKRPREQFF.

This sequence joins TRBV6-4 and TRBJ1-4; no clear D. Germline CDR1 MRHNA, CDR2 SNTAGT. The CDR3 length is 13 residues. The V and J ends lost 6 bases and 4 bases respectively, with 9 bases between them. This CDR3 reads CASRGRSNEKLFF. The CDR3 DNA reads TGTGCCAGCAGGGGCCGTAGTAATGAAAAACTGTTTTTT.

The chain employs TRBV9 and TRBJ2-1; D might be TRBD2 (6 bases). Per germline, CDR1 SGDLS and CDR2 YYNGEE. CDR3 length: 15 residues. V was shortened by 4 bases and J by 0 bases, with 11 bases between the two germline ends. The DNA of the CDR3 is TGTGCCAGCAGCCCTAGCGCCACCTCCTACAATGAGCAGTTCTTC. Protein sequence: CASSPSATSYNEQFF.

The chain employs TRBV7-3 and TRBJ1-2; 10 bases are a match to TRBD1. Germline V gene lookup returns CDR1 SGHTA and CDR2 FQGTGA. With 5 bases clipped from V and 1 base from J, the junction kept 4 bases outside the gene matches. This CDR3 is 15 amino acids long. In nucleotides, the CDR3 is TGTGCCAGCAGCCCAGGACAGGGGGGTAACTATGGCTACACCTTC. The encoded protein is CASSPGQGGNYGYTF. The variable domain in full, completed from reference TRBV7-3 and TRBJ1-2, reads GAGVSQTPSNKVTEKGKYVELRCDPISGHTALYWYRQSLGQGPEFLIYFQGTGAADDSGLPNDRFFAVRPEGSVSTLKIQRTERGDSAVYLCASSPGQGGNYGYTFGSGTRLTVV.

The chain combines TRBV18 with TRBJ1-3; D perhaps matches TRBD1 (5 bases). The germline V and J ends were trimmed by 3 bases and 2 bases, with 14 bases remaining between them. Germline V gene data show CDR1 as KGHSH and CDR2 as LQKENI. The CDR3 is 16 residues long. The CDR3 region is CASSPSGVGAGNTIYF. In DNA form, the CDR3 reads TGTGCCAGCTCACCTTCCGGTGTAGGGGCTGGAAACACCATATATTTT.

V is TRBV27 and J is TRBJ1-1, with TRBD1 as a possible D gene (5 bases). CDR1 is MNHEY, CDR2 SMNVEV, per germline (reference sequence). V dropped 5 bases and J dropped 11 bases, with 15 bases sitting between them. This CDR3 region has 12 residues. The CDR3 DNA reads TGTGCCAGCAGTCAGGGAAGCCGCGAGGCTTTCTTT. It yields the protein CASSQGSREAFF.

This clone was seen a handful of times. The chain links TRBV10-3 to TRBJ2-2; 11 bases are a match to TRBD1. Trimming took 6 bases from V and 6 from J; bases not matched to a gene: 3. The CDR3 is 14 residues long. Germline lookup yields CDR1 ENHRY and CDR2 SYGVKD. In DNA form, the CDR3 reads TGTGCCATCAGCGGGACAGGGGGGGCCGGGGAGCTGTTTTTT. It yields the protein CAISGTGGAGELFF.

The chain couples TRBV6-5 to TRBJ2-7; 7 bases line up with TRBD2. Unmatched junction bases numbered 7, after V lost 4 bases and J lost 4 bases. The CDR3 has 14 amino acids. The germline CDR1 and CDR2 sequences are MNHEY and SVGAGI. The CDR3: CASSLAVGGYEQYF. The CDR3 DNA reads as TGTGCCAGCAGTTTAGCGGTGGGGGGGTACGAGCAGTACTTC.

The chain combines TRBV7-8 with TRBJ2-7, with TRBD2 identical over 16 bases. The CDR3 covers 19 residues. Germline values: CDR1 SGHVS, CDR2 FQNEAQ. The ends lost 5 bases at V and 3 bases at J; junction bases unmatched: 13. CDR3 protein: CASSGTGTSGRARFYEQYF. The DNA of the CDR3 is TGTGCCAGCAGCGGCACCGGGACTAGCGGGAGGGCCCGTTTCTACGAGCAGTACTTC.

This clone occurred once. The V call is TRBV7-9, the J call TRBJ1-1, with TRBD1 identical over 8 bases. With V trimmed by 6 bases and J by 6 bases, 3 bases remained unmatched. Per germline, CDR1 SEHNR and CDR2 FQNEAQ (reference sequence). The CDR3 covers 12 residues. The CDR3 bases are TGTGCCAGCAGGACAGGGGCTCCTGAAGCTTTCTTT. Protein: CASRTGAPEAFF.

The rearrangement uses TRBV5-1 and TRBJ2-5, with 7 bases aligning to TRBD2. Germline CDR1 reads SGHRS; CDR2 reads YFSETQ. The CDR3 runs to 15 residues. Unmatched junction bases numbered 9, after V lost 2 bases and J lost 5 bases. The CDR3 reads CASSFGAGVGETQYF. The CDR3 region has the DNA TGCGCCAGCAGCTTTGGTGCGGGAGTCGGTGAGACCCAGTACTTC.

The chain has TRBV7-9 and TRBJ1-1; TRBD1 matches at 8 bases. V was clipped by 1 base and J by 4 bases; unmatched bases: 8. Germline V CDR1 and CDR2: SEHNR, FQNEAQ (reference sequence). CDR3 size: 16 residues. The CDR3 protein is CASSLDLQGVGTEAFF. CDR3 coding DNA: TGTGCCAGCAGCTTAGACCTACAGGGGGTAGGCACTGAAGCTTTCTTT.

The J gene is TRBJ2-7, the V gene TRBV10-2; 8 nucleotides line up with TRBD1. The V and J ends lost 2 bases and 7 bases, in that order; junction bases with no gene match: 4. Germline V CDR1 and CDR2: WSHSY, SAAADI. The CDR3 is 13 residues long. The CDR3 sequence is CASSEDRGWEQYF. In DNA, the CDR3 is TGCGCCAGCAGTGAGGACAGGGGCTGGGAGCAGTACTTC.